This is a list of T cell receptor beta chains from one sample in a study of shared clonotypes between healthy human individuals. The assay was immunoSEQ multiplex PCR, and TCRdb's table has in-frame clones only and misses some. The sample includes under 300,000 clones, over 50% of them seen just once. The material sequenced was memory CD4+ T cells sorted from blood. These receptors were taken from a man aged 30 to 39 in good health. Each CDR3 is given with its conserved first and last residue. Fields, in order: CDR3 DNA, CDR3 protein, D gene, clone size, J gene, V gene. A D gene is named only where the DNA matches it firmly. Only part of the rows carry a size: once, few, many, or a class if the clone is expanded.

cdr3_nt: TGTGCCAGCAGCTTTGGGGACTCCCCGCGGAGGGAGCAGTACTTC; cdr3_aa: CASSFGDSPRREQYF; d_call: .; clone_size: .; j_call: TRBJ2-7; v_call: TRBV7-8
cdr3_nt: TGTGCCAGCAGCCCCCAGGGCGTTGAGGCCGGGGAGCTGTTTTTT; cdr3_aa: CASSPQGVEAGELFF; d_call: .; clone_size: .; j_call: TRBJ2-2; v_call: TRBV7-7
cdr3_nt: TGTGCCAGCAGCCCCAGCAGAATGAACACTGAAGCTTTCTTT; cdr3_aa: CASSPSRMNTEAFF; d_call: .; clone_size: .; j_call: TRBJ1-1; v_call: TRBV28
cdr3_nt: TGTGCCAGCACCTCCGGGGCAGGTCTCGACGAGCAGTACTTC; cdr3_aa: CASTSGAGLDEQYF; d_call: .; clone_size: .; j_call: TRBJ2-7; v_call: TRBV6-1
cdr3_nt: TGTGCCAGCAGCTTCAACAGGAGAAATGAGCAGTTCTTC; cdr3_aa: CASSFNRRNEQFF; d_call: .; clone_size: .; j_call: TRBJ2-1; v_call: TRBV11-2
cdr3_nt: TGTGCCAGCAGCCAGAAGACAGGAAAGGGCAACGAGCAGTACTTC; cdr3_aa: CASSQKTGKGNEQYF; d_call: .; clone_size: .; j_call: TRBJ2-7; v_call: TRBV5-4
cdr3_nt: TGTGCCAGTAGTACCTCGGGAGTCCCCAACACCGGGGAGCTGTTTTTT; cdr3_aa: CASSTSGVPNTGELFF; d_call: .; clone_size: .; j_call: TRBJ2-2; v_call: TRBV19
cdr3_nt: TGTGCCAGCAGTGAGGCGGGGTGGGGCCGATCTCAGCCCCAGCATTTT; cdr3_aa: CASSEAGWGRSQPQHF; d_call: .; clone_size: .; j_call: TRBJ1-5; v_call: TRBV25-1
cdr3_nt: TGCGCCAGCAGTAATAACAGGGGAACTAATGAAAAACTGTTTTTT; cdr3_aa: CASSNNRGTNEKLFF; d_call: TRBD1; clone_size: .; j_call: TRBJ1-4; v_call: TRBV5-1
cdr3_nt: TGTGCCAGCAGTTACTCGACGGGAGGGTCTGGGTATGAGCAGTTCTTC; cdr3_aa: CASSYSTGGSGYEQFF; d_call: TRBD2; clone_size: .; j_call: TRBJ2-1; v_call: TRBV6-5
cdr3_nt: TGTGCCAGCAGTTCCGCCGCGGGAGATACGCAGTATTTT; cdr3_aa: CASSSAAGDTQYF; d_call: .; clone_size: .; j_call: TRBJ2-3; v_call: TRBV27
cdr3_nt: TGTGCCAGCAGCCAAGTACCCACCTCCTACAATGAGCAGTTCTTC; cdr3_aa: CASSQVPTSYNEQFF; d_call: .; clone_size: few; j_call: TRBJ2-1; v_call: TRBV4-2
cdr3_nt: TGTGCCAGTAGTCCCGAGGGACGGAAACTGTTTTTT; cdr3_aa: CASSPEGRKLFF; d_call: .; clone_size: .; j_call: TRBJ1-4; v_call: TRBV19
cdr3_nt: TGTGCCAGCAGCTTGGGTCAGGGCCCCACAGATACGCAGTATTTT; cdr3_aa: CASSLGQGPTDTQYF; d_call: .; clone_size: .; j_call: TRBJ2-3; v_call: TRBV11-3
cdr3_nt: TGTGCCAGCAGCTTAGTTCGGGCGGAATCGGGCGAGCAGTACTTC; cdr3_aa: CASSLVRAESGEQYF; d_call: .; clone_size: .; j_call: TRBJ2-7; v_call: TRBV7-2
cdr3_nt: TGTGCCAGCACCACGGGCCTAGGGTGGTATGAGCAGTTCTTC; cdr3_aa: CASTTGLGWYEQFF; d_call: .; clone_size: .; j_call: TRBJ2-1; v_call: TRBV2
cdr3_nt: TGTGCCAGCTCACCACAAGTGAACACTGAAGCTTTCTTT; cdr3_aa: CASSPQVNTEAFF; d_call: .; clone_size: few; j_call: TRBJ1-1; v_call: TRBV18
cdr3_nt: TGCGCCAGCAGCCCCTTGACAGGGGAGAACTACGAGCAGTACTTC; cdr3_aa: CASSPLTGENYEQYF; d_call: TRBD1; clone_size: .; j_call: TRBJ2-7; v_call: TRBV5-1